This T cell receptor (beta chain) was identified in a study of T cell repertoires in cytomegalovirus infection. Across the study: An indication of both CMV infection and matching HLA type came from public TCR beta signatures. Study-wide results and caveats: The response measured ex vivo was dominated by TCR beta clonotypes (HLA-C-restricted and CMV-specific).

Regarding this clonotype: Its antigen is undetermined.

There are 17 residues in the CDR3. Germline V gene data show CDR1 as LNHDA and CDR2 as SQIVND (reference sequence). Trimming cost V 5 bases and J 5 bases; bases outside gene matches: 12. In TCRdb, the reads were re-called with MiXCR into one record per CDR3 protein. The top ten clones hold 15% to 20% of a sample with under 850,000 distinct CDR3 sequences, around 32% of them seen once. This receptor was obtained from a human donor in good health (CMV status not recorded). Some clones in this sample may be carry-over from other donors' samples. This specimen was cultured PBMCs, taken from culture after CMV antigen stimulation. The gene calls are TRBV19 and TRBJ2-7, with 13 bases lining up with TRBD2. CDR3 in amino acids: CASSQGSTSGRADEQYF. The CDR3 nucleotides read TGTGCCAGTAGTCAAGGAAGTACTAGCGGGAGGGCCGACGAGCAGTACTTC.